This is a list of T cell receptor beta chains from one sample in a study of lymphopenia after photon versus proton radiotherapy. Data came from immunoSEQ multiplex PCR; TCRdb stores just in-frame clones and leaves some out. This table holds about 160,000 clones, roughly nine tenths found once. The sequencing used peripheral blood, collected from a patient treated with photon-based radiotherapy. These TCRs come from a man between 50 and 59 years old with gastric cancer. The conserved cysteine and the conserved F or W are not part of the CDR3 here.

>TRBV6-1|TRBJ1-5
ASSEAPGAGDSNQPQH
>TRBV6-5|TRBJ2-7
ASMYRGAGEQY
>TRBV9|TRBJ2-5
ASSVDPSGRGETQY
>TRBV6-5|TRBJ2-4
ASSLSGWDIQY
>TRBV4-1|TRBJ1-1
ASSQDRQIEAF
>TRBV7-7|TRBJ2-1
ASSAGLAGGEEQF
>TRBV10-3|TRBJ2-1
ATLTSGRGNEQF
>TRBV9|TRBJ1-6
ASSVDGQGDSPLH
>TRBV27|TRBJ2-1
ASSLRTSLYNEQF
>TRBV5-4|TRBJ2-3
ASSPRAGGPDTQY
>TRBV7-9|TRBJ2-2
ASSLEGYTGELF
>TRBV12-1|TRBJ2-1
ASSETGGRYNEQF
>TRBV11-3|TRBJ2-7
ASRKDRGGEQY
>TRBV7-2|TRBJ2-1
ASSLDGTITYNEQF
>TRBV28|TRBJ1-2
ASSLPLIYGYT
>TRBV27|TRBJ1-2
ASSSGGSINYGYT
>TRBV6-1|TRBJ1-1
ASSVGTGRATEAF
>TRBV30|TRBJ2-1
AWGAGLALYNEQF
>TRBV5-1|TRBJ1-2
ASSQDMTYGYT
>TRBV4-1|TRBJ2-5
ASSLSPVETQY
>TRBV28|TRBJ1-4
ASIPAGQLEKLF
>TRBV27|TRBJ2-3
ASSLLPGESDTQY
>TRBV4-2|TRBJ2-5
ASSQVNGETQY
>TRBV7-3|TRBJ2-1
ASSGLAVNEQF
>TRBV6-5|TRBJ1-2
ASSYGPDSTNYGYT
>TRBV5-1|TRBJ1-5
ASSLQGGNQPQH
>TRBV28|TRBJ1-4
ASSLGGNGAEKLF
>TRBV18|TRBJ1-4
ASSPVFDRVRNEKLF
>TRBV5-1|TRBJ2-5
ASRLAPEETQY
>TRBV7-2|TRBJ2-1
ASSLARTDNEQF
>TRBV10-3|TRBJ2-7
AISESEFEQY
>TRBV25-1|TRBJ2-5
ASSPDRGLGETQY
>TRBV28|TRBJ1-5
ASRTHDRGPDQPQH
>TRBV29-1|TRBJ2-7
SVVQQYSYEQY
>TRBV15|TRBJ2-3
ATSRGMGTSTDTQY
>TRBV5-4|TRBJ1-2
ASSARTGGNYGYT
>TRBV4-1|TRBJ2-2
ASSRTWTSGILNTGELF
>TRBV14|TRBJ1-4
ASSQDRTGSEKLF
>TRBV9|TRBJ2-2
ASSPSTGYTGELF
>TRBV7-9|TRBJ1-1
ASSLGENTEAF
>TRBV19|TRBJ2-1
ASSIGLAAYNEQF
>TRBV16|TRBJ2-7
ASSLGQGPTYEQY
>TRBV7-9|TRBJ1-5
ASSFRQGVIDQPQH
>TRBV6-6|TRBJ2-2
ASSYSADRNTGELF